This is a list of T cell receptor beta chains from one sample in a study of blood T cell repertoires in COVID-19. TCRdb's copy holds only in-frame clones and misses some; the assay was immunoSEQ multiplex PCR. The data contain over 10,000 clones, about four fifths of them singletons. Sequencing input: peripheral blood. These receptor sequences come from a man older than 75 with acute or convalescent COVID-19. Each CDR3 is given with its conserved first and last residue.

TRBV6-1	CASSEAGTPYNEQFF
TRBV27	CASSSYRGTDTEAFF
TRBV7-2	CASSFWGPNTGELFF
TRBV18	CASSPQEGVNEKLFF
TRBV11-2	CASGPAGNSPLHF
TRBV18	CASSPRGYEQYF
TRBV7-2	CASSFNGLAGETQYF
TRBV7-2	CASSFLAGGGRSNEQFF
TRBV7-2	CASSLAIGGAGEQFF
TRBV5-5	CASTPGGRSYEQYF
TRBV12-3/TRBV12-4	CASSGGGPEQYF
TRBV5-1	CASSLAISGYSYEQYF
TRBV7-3	CASSRGYDTEAFF
TRBV15	CATSPQARKSYEQYF
TRBV5-6	CASSLATGFANEKLFF
TRBV6-1	CASSEALGGTGNTEAFF
TRBV12-3/TRBV12-4	CASSFGYGYTF
TRBV18	CASSETAPEVGDTQYF
TRBV5-1	CASSPGQGGQPQHF
TRBV18	CASSSSDRGSDEQYF
TRBV7-8	CASSLADRGSGELFF
TRBV11-2	CASSPSSGANVLTF
TRBV19	CASSIDDTRDEQYF
TRBV29-1	CSAKVGGTGKGNTIYF
TRBV7-6	CASSPFGLPNTGELFF
TRBV18	CASSPQNTEAFF
TRBV5-1	CASSLGDGGRGITEAFF
TRBV12-3/TRBV12-4	CASSFAEPGELFF
TRBV5-5	CASSLVGVGYEQYF
TRBV4-1	CASSQGTVGSGNTIYF
TRBV11-2	CASSFSQGDNSPLHF
TRBV6-2/TRBV6-3	CASSLPSVLEGNESQEEFF
TRBV6-1	CASSEIWQAPYEQYF
TRBV28	CASSLGLGSPLHF
TRBV7-2	CASSLSPSGGSYQETQYF
TRBV4-2	CASSQDWQGQATNEKLFF
TRBV7-2	CASSTGQTSYNSPLHF
TRBV12-2	CASRHRGGTEAFF
TRBV10-2	CASSESVGTGFGYTF
TRBV9	CASSVRVETGELFF
TRBV6-5	CASSPLRSTNEKLFF
TRBV5-1	CASSQQTGVETQYF
TRBV10-3	CAISESGTGGDGYTF
TRBV7-8	CASSPRQGLTVTEAFF
TRBV6-5	CASSYGVRGGLSPLHF
TRBV7-3	CASSPVAGGRNTGELFF
TRBV21-1	CASRPRGQGEKLFF
TRBV14	CASSQDRKGTTPYGYTF
TRBV12-5	CASAPPGGGGPETQYF
TRBV2	CATRGAYQETQYF
TRBV4-1	CASSQGAEYNSPLHF
TRBV19	CASSNNRGTEAFF
TRBV19	CASTVTSGGYNEQFF
TRBV5-1	CASSLAQGTYTEQFF